What follows are 14 T cell receptor beta chains derived from one specimen sequenced in a study of T cell responses to AZD1222 COVID-19 vaccine. The repertoire was sequenced with immunoSEQ multiplex PCR; TCRdb's copy has only in-frame clones and lacks some. The sample lists 150,000 to 250,000 clones, approximately 93% occurring once. The sample was peripheral blood, taken 28 days after the second AZD1222 dose. These receptors came from an adult who received the AZD1222 COVID-19 vaccine.

The rearrangement links TRBV19 to TRBJ2-2; 7 bases line up with TRBD1. The trim removed 8 bases at V and 7 bases at J, leaving 10 bases unmatched. Germline V lookup: CDR1 LNHDA, CDR2 SQIVND (reference sequence). This CDR3 has 14 amino acids. The CDR3 sequence: CASAHLQGIGELFF. In DNA form, the CDR3 reads TGTGCCAGTGCTCACCTACAGGGGATCGGGGAGCTGTTTTTT.

The rearrangement links TRBV3-1 (or the pseudogene TRBV3-2) to TRBJ1-5; D might be TRBD1 (5 bases). The CDR3 is 14 residues long. Trimming removed 3 bases from V and 7 bases from J, with 13 bases in between. Germline values: CDR1 LGHDT, CDR2 YNNKEL (reference sequence). The DNA for the CDR3 is TGTGCCAGCAGCCAGGGGGAAGTGGGGCAGCCCCAGCATTTT. Protein product: CASSQGEVGQPQHF.

The rearrangement links TRBV24-1 to TRBJ2-3, with a tentative D call TRBD2 (6 bases). From germline, CDR1 is KGHDR and CDR2 SFDVKD. The CDR3 has 15 amino acids. V was cut by 0 bases and J by 2 bases, with 8 bases left in between. CDR3 loop: CATSDLGGSTDTQYF. The DNA for the CDR3 is TGTGCCACCAGTGATTTGGGGGGGTCCACAGATACGCAGTATTTT.

V gene TRBV5-4 combines with J gene TRBJ2-1, with D possibly being TRBD1 or TRBD2 (6 bases each). Trimming took off 0 bases at V and 4 bases at J, with 11 bases between the two ends. The CDR3 runs 15 residues. From germline, CDR1 is SGHNT and CDR2 YYREEE (reference sequence). The CDR3 is CASSLGLGGYNEQFF. CDR3 coding DNA: TGTGCCAGCAGCTTGGGTCTAGGGGGGTACAATGAGCAGTTCTTC.

CDR3 protein: CASSVLAGTSGTGELFF. The CDR3 DNA is TGTGCCAGCAGCGTACTAGCCGGGACTAGCGGCACCGGGGAGCTGTTTTTT. This rearrangement joins TRBV7-3 to TRBJ2-2, with 11 bases fitting TRBD2. The CDR3 has 17 amino acids. Trimming removed 5 bases from V and 4 bases from J; junction bases left unmatched: 9. The germline CDR1 and CDR2 sequences are SGHTA and FQGTGA.

This clone was found a few times. This chain joins TRBV29-1 and TRBJ2-3; 7 bases fit TRBD1. This CDR3 is 13 amino acids long. With V trimmed by 3 bases and J by 4 bases, 4 bases remained unmatched. Germline CDR1 and CDR2: SQVTM and ANQGSEA. CDR3: CSVDGQVADTQYF. CDR3 DNA sequence: TGCAGCGTTGATGGACAGGTTGCAGATACGCAGTATTTT.

The chain carries TRBV28 and TRBJ2-3, with D unresolved. The CDR3 loop spans 15 amino acids. In germline, CDR1 is MDHEN, CDR2 SYDVKM. Trimming removed 8 bases at V and 4 bases at J, with 19 bases between. In DNA, the CDR3 is TGTGCCAGCCTCCTTGGCGGAGCCACCTCAGATACGCAGTATTTT. It encodes CASLLGGATSDTQYF.

V is TRBV4-1 and J is TRBJ1-2; TRBD1 is a possible D gene (5 bases). The CDR3 spans 17 residues. V lost 0 bases to trimming and J lost 4 bases, with 18 bases between them. Germline V CDR1 and CDR2: MGHRA, YSYEKL. CDR3 residues: CASSQDSATAHRYGYTF. The CDR3 DNA is TGCGCCAGCAGCCAAGATTCCGCGACAGCCCACCGCTATGGCTACACCTTC.

J is TRBJ1-1 and V is TRBV18; 8 bases line up with TRBD1. The CDR3 is 17 residues long. Germline assignment: CDR1 KGHSH and CDR2 LQKENI. V shed 4 bases and J 6 bases; nucleotides not matched to a gene: 16. As DNA, the CDR3 is TGTGCCAGCTCACTAGATCACGGACAGGGTCAATCGTCTGAAGCTTTCTTT. This encodes CASSLDHGQGQSSEAFF. The whole variable domain, remainder taken from reference TRBV18 and TRBJ1-1, is NAGVMQNPRHLVRRRGQEARLRCSPMKGHSHVYWYRQLPEEGLKFMVYLQKENIIDESGMPKERFSAEFPKEGPSILRIQQVVRGDSAAYFCASSLDHGQGQSSEAFFGQGTRLTVV.

The rearrangement links TRBV29-1 to TRBJ2-1; 7 bases are shared with TRBD1. CDR3 length equals 16 residues. Unmatched junction bases numbered 14, after V lost 5 bases and J lost 4 bases. CDR1 SQVTM and CDR2 ANQGSEA come from the germline V gene. CDR3 nucleotides: TGCAGCGTTATACGTGGGACAGATCACCCATACAATGAGCAGTTCTTC. It specifies CSVIRGTDHPYNEQFF.

The J gene is TRBJ2-1, the V gene TRBV20-1, with D uncertain. Germline V CDR1 and CDR2: DFQATT, SNEGSKA (reference sequence). There are 10 residues in the CDR3. The CDR3 region has the DNA TGCAGGCCGCTTAACAATGAGCAGTTCTTC. This encodes CRPLNNEQFF.

This chain uses TRBV28 with TRBJ2-1; the match to TRBD2 covers 16 bases. Per the germline V gene, CDR1 is MDHEN and CDR2 is SYDVKM. The CDR3 has 22 residues. V was pared by 1 base and J by 0 bases, with 12 bases of the junction left unmatched. The CDR3 region is CASSLLGTSGRGYRSSYNEQFF. CDR3 DNA sequence: TGTGCCAGCAGTTTATTGGGGACTAGCGGGAGGGGGTACCGAAGCTCCTACAATGAGCAGTTCTTC. The variable domain in full, with the rest retrieved from reference TRBV28 and TRBJ2-1, is DVKVTQSSRYLVKRTGEKVFLECVQDMDHENMFWYRQDPGLGLRLIYFSYDVKMKEKGDIPEGYSVSREKKERFSLILESASTNQTSMYLCASSLLGTSGRGYRSSYNEQFFGPGTRLTVL.

The chain has TRBV5-1 and TRBJ2-5; 7 nucleotides agree with TRBD2. Losses at the gene ends were 6 bases for V and 5 bases for J; bases not matched to a gene: 10. The CDR3 has 14 amino acids. Germline CDR1 and CDR2: SGHRS and YFSETQ. This CDR3 is CASTSGTWGETQYF. In nucleotides, the CDR3 is TGCGCCAGCACGAGCGGGACCTGGGGGGAGACCCAGTACTTC.

This sequence joins TRBV14 and TRBJ2-2; 7 positions agree with TRBD2. The CDR3 length is 14 residues. The junction had 1 base not matched to a gene; V was cut back by 1 base and J by 5 bases. Germline assignment: CDR1 SGHDN and CDR2 FVKESK. CDR3 sequence: CASSQVGGTGELFF. In DNA, the CDR3 is TGTGCCAGCAGCCAAGTCGGGGGGACCGGGGAGCTGTTTTTT.